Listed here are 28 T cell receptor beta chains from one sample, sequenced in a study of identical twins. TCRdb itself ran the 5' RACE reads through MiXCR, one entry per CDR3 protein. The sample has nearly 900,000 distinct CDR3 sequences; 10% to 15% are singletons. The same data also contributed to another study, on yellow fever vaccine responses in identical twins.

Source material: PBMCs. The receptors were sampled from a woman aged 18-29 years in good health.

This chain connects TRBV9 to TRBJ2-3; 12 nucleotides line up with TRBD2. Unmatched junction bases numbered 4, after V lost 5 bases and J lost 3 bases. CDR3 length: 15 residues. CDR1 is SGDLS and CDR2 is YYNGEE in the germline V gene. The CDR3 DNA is TGTGCCAGCAGGCAAGGACTAGCGGGGACAGATACGCAGTATTTT. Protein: CASRQGLAGTDTQYF.

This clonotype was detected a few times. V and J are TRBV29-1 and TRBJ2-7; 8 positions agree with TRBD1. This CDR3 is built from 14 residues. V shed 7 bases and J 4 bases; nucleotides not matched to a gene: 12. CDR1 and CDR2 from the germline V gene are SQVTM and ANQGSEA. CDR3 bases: TGCAGCGCCCAAGCCACAGGGGGGCAATACGAGCAGTACTTC. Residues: CSAQATGGQYEQYF.

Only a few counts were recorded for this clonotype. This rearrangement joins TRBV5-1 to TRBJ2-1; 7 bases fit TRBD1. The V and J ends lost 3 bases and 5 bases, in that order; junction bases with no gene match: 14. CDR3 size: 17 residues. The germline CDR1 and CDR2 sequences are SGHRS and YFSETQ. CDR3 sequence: CASSSTLNRGKDNEQFF. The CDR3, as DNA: TGCGCCAGCAGCTCGACACTGAACAGGGGTAAGGACAATGAGCAGTTCTTC.

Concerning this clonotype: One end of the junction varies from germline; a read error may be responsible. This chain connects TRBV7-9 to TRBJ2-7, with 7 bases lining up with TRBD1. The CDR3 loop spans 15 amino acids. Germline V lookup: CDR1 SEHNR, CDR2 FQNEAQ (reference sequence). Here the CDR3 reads CASSLEVTGSFEQYF. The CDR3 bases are TGTGCCAGCAGCTTAGAGGTGACAGGGTCCTTCGAGCAGTACTTC.

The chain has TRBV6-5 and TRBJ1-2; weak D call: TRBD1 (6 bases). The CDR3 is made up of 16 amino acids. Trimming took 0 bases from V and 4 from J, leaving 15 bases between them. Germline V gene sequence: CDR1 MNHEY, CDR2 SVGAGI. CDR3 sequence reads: CASSYSAWTERYGYTF. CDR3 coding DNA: TGTGCCAGCAGTTACTCGGCCTGGACAGAGCGCTATGGCTACACCTTC.

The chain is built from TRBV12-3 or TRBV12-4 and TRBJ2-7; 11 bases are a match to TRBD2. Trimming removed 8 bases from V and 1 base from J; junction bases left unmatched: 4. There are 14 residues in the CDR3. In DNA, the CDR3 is TGTGCCAGCCGACTAGCGGGAAGGTCCTACGAGCAGTACTTC. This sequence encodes CASRLAGRSYEQYF.

DNA for the CDR3: TGTGCCAGCACGGGGGCCCCTAATGAAAAACTGTTTTTT. Protein: CASTGAPNEKLFF. The V and J genes are TRBV12-3 or TRBV12-4 and TRBJ1-4, with a possible D match to TRBD1 (6 bases). This CDR3 contains 13 residues. V dropped 7 bases and J dropped 3 bases, with 9 bases sitting between them.

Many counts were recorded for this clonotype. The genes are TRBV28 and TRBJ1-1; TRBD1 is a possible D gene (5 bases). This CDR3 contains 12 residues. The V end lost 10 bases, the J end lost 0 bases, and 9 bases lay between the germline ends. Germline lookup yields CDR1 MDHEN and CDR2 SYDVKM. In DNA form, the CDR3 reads TGTGCCACCGGGACGGTGAACACTGAAGCTTTCTTT. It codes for CATGTVNTEAFF.

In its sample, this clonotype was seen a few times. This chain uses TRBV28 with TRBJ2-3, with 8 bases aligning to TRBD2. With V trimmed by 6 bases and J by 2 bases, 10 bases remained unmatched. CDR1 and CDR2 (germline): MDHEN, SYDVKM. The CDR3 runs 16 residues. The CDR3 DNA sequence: TGTGCCAGCAGCCCAAGCCCTAGCGGGCTCACAGATACGCAGTATTTT. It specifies CASSPSPSGLTDTQYF.

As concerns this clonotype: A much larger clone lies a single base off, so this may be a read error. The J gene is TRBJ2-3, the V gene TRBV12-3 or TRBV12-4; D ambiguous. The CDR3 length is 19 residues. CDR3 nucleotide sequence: TGTACCAGCTGTCTCCAGTCGAGCCTAACCCTCGCTAGCACAGATACGCAGTATTTT. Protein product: CTSCLQSSLTLASTDTQYF.

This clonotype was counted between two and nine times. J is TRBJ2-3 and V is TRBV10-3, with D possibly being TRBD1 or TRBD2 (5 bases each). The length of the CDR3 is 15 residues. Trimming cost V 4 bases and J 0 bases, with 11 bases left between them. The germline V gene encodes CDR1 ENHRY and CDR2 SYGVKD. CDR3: CAISAEGSSTDTQYF. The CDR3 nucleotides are TGTGCCATCAGTGCAGAGGGGTCTAGCACAGATACGCAGTATTTT.

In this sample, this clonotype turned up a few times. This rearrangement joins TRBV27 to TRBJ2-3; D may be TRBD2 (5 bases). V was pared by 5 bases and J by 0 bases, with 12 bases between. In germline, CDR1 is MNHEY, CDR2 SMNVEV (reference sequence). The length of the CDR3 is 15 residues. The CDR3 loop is CASSTLGGSTDTQYF. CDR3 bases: TGTGCCAGCAGTACACTAGGCGGTAGCACAGATACGCAGTATTTT.

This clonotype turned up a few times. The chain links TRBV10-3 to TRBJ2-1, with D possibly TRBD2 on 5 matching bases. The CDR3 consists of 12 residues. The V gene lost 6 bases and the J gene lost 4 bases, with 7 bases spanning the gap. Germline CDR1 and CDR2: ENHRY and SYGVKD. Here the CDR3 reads CAISGLYNEQFF. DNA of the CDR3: TGTGCCATCAGCGGACTGTACAATGAGCAGTTCTTC.

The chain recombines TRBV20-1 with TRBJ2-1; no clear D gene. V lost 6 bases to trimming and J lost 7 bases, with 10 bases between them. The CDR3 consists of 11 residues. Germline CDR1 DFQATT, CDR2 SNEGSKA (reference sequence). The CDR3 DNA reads TGCAGTGCCCCGAAGGCAAATGAGCAGTTCTTC. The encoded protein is CSAPKANEQFF.

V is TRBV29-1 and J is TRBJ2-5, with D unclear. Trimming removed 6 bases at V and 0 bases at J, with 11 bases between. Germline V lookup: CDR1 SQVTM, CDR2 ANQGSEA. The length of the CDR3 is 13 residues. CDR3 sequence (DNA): TGCAGCGTGAAACACCTGTACCAAGAGACCCAGTACTTC. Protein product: CSVKHLYQETQYF. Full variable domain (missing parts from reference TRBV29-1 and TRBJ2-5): SAVISQKPSRDICQRGTSLTIQCQVDSQVTMMFWYRQQPGQSLTLIATANQGSEATYESGFVIDKFPISRPNLTFSTLTVSNMSPEDSSIYLCSVKHLYQETQYFGPGTRLLVL.

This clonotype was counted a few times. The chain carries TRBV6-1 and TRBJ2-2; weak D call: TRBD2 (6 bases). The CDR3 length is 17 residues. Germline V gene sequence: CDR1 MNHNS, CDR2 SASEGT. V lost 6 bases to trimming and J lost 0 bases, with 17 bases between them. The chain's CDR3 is CASSQGLSGPNTGELFF. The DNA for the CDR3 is TGTGCCAGCAGCCAGGGACTCAGCGGACCGAACACCGGGGAGCTGTTTTTT.

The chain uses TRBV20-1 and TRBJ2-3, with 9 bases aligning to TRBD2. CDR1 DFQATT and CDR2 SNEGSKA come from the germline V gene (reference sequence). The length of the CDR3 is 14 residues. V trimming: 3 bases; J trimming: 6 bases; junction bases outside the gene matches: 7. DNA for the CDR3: TGCAGTGCTAGGCCGGGACTAGCAGGCGATACGCAGTATTTT. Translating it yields CSARPGLAGDTQYF.

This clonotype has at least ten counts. CDR3 nucleotide sequence: TGTGCCAGCAGCCAAGAATGGAGCACAGATACGCAGTATTTT. This sequence encodes CASSQEWSTDTQYF. The chain links TRBV4-2 to TRBJ2-3, with D uncertain. This CDR3 has 14 amino acids. The V end was cut by 0 bases, the J end by 0 bases, with 4 bases between. CDR1 is LGHNA, CDR2 YNFKEQ, per germline.

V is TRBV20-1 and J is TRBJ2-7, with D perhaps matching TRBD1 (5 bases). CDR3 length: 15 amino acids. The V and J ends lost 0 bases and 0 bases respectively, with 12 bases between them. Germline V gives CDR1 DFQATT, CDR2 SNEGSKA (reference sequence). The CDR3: CSARDPQGSSYEQYF. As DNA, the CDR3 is TGCAGTGCTAGAGATCCGCAGGGAAGCTCCTACGAGCAGTACTTC.

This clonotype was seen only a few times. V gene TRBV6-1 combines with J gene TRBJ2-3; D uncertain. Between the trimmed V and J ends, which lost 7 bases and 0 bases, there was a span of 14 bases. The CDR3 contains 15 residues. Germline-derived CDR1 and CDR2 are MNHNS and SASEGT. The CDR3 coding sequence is TGTGCCAGCAAAGAAAACAGAGCTAGCACAGATACGCAGTATTTT. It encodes CASKENRASTDTQYF.

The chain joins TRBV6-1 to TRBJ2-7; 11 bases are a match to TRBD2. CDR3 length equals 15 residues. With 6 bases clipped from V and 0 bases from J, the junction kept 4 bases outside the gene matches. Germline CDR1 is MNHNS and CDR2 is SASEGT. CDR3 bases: TGTGCCAGCAGGACTAGCGGGGTAAGCTCCTACGAGCAGTACGTC. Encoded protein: CASRTSGVSSYEQYV.

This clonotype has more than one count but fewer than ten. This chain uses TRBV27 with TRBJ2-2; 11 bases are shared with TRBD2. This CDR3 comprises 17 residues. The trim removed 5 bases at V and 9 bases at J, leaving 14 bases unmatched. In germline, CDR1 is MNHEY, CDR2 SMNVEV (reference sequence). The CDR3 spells CASSTSRASGGIRELFF. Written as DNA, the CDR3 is TGTGCCAGCAGTACTTCTCGGGCTAGCGGGGGGATCAGGGAGCTGTTTTTT.

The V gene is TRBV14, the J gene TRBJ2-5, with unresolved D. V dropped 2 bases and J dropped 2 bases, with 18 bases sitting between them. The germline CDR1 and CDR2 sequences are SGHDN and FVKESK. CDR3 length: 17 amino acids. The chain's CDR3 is CASSQHGPSTRQETQYF. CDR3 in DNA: TGTGCCAGCAGCCAACATGGCCCCTCTACAAGACAAGAGACCCAGTACTTC.

In nucleotides, the CDR3 is TGTGCCACCGCGGGGCAGGGGTTAGGTTCACCCCTCCACTTT. Translating gives CATAGQGLGSPLHF. This sequence joins TRBV12-3 or TRBV12-4 and TRBJ1-6, with D possibly TRBD1 on 6 matching bases. The CDR3 runs to 14 residues. Trimming stripped 10 bases from V and 9 bases from J, with 19 bases between.

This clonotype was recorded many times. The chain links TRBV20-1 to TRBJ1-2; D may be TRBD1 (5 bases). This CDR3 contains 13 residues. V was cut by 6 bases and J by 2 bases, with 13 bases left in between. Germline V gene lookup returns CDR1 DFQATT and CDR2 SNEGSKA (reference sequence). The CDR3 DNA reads TGCAGTGCCGCAACAGGCGCCAACTATGGCTACACCTTC. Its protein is CSAATGANYGYTF.

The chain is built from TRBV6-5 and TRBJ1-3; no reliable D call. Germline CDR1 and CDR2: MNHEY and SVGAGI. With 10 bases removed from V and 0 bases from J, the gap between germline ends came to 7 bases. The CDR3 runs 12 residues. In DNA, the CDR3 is TGTGCCACCATTAACTCTGGAAACACCATATATTTT. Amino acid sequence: CATINSGNTIYF.

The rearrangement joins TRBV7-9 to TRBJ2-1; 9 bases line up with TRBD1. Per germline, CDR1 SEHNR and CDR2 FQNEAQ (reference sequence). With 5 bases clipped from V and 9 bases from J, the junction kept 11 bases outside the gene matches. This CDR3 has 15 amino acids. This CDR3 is CASSIRDRVEGEQFF. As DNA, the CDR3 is TGTGCCAGCAGCATCCGGGACAGGGTAGAAGGTGAGCAGTTCTTC.

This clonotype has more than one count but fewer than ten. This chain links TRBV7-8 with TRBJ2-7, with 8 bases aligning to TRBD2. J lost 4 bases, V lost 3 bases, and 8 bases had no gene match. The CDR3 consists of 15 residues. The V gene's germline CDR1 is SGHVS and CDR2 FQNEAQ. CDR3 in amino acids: CASSLGIAGQYEQYF. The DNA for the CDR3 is TGTGCCAGCAGCTTGGGGATAGCGGGGCAATACGAGCAGTACTTC.